This paragraph covers one T cell receptor beta chain sequence. TCRdb's copy holds only in-frame clones and misses some; the assay was immunoSEQ multiplex PCR. Among 55,000 to 75,000 clones, approximately 87% were seen once, and the ten largest hold just over 20%. This record belongs to a study of T cells in localized non-small cell lung cancer. Germline V gene data show CDR1 as MNHEY and CDR2 as SMNVEV (reference sequence). This CDR3 has 13 amino acids. V shed 3 bases and J shed 8 bases, with 13 bases lying between them. The sequencing here drew on peripheral blood, taken before any cancer treatment. The sequence derives from a male donor aged 60 or over with stage III squamous cell lung carcinoma. This rearrangement joins TRBV27 to TRBJ1-2; a possible D gene is TRBD1 (5 bases). This CDR3 reads CASSFGGLGGYTF. In nucleotides, the CDR3 is TGTGCCAGCAGTTTTGGGGGTCTGGGCGGCTACACCTTC.